The rows below give T cell receptor beta chains drawn from one sample of a study of cytomegalovirus exposure and HLA in healthy donors. This table comes from immunoSEQ multiplex PCR, and its TCRdb copy is limited to in-frame clones, with some not included. The sample includes under 150,000 clones, 65% to 85% of them seen just once. The sequenced sample consisted of PBMCs. The receptor source for this set is a man aged 50 to 59 in good health and CMV-seronegative. The CDR3 runs from the conserved cysteine through the conserved F or W. The D gene is left open where the match is weak. Not every row has a clone size; where given, it reads once, few, many or a size class.

j_call,v_call,d_call,clone_size,cdr3_aa,cdr3_nt
TRBJ1-5,TRBV9,.,few,CASSVGADNQPQHF,TGTGCCAGCAGCGTGGGGGCCGACAATCAGCCCCAGCATTTT
TRBJ2-2,TRBV19,.,once,CASSIAGLLNTGELFF,TGTGCCAGTAGTATAGCAGGACTCCTTAACACCGGGGAGCTGTTTTTT
TRBJ2-7,TRBV30,.,.,CAWSGQGLSSYEQYF,TGTGCCTGGAGTGGTCAGGGGTTAAGCTCCTACGAGCAGTACTTC
TRBJ2-2,TRBV2,TRBD1,.,CASSERGQVPGELFF,TGTGCCAGCAGTGAAAGGGGACAGGTCCCCGGGGAGCTGTTTTTT
TRBJ2-1,TRBV6-5,TRBD1,few,CASSYSGTGFNEQFF,TGTGCCAGCAGTTACTCGGGGACAGGGTTCAATGAGCAGTTCTTC
TRBJ2-7,TRBV27,TRBD1,.,CASSPVTGGLIGSSYEQYF,TGTGCCAGCAGTCCTGTGACAGGGGGCCTGATCGGGAGCTCCTACGAGCAGTACTTC
TRBJ1-5,TRBV27,.,.,CASRGRANNQPQHF,TGTGCCAGCAGAGGCAGGGCGAACAATCAGCCCCAGCATTTT
TRBJ2-4,TRBV19,.,.,CASSISRGKNIQYF,TGTGCCAGTAGTATAAGCAGGGGCAAAAACATTCAGTACTTC
TRBJ2-3,TRBV5-1,.,.,CASRTGGVTDTQYF,TGCGCCAGCCGAACTGGGGGCGTCACAGATACGCAGTATTTT
TRBJ1-5,TRBV7-6,.,once,CASSKRRGRDQPQHF,TGTGCCAGCAGCAAAAGGCGAGGGAGGGACCAGCCCCAGCATTTT
TRBJ2-3,TRBV14,.,.,CASSLRQSSDTQYF,TGTGCCAGCAGCCTCCGACAGTCATCAGATACGCAGTATTTT
TRBJ1-5,TRBV6-1,TRBD1,.,CASSASAGTGGYQPQHF,TGTGCCAGCAGTGCGTCCGCCGGGACAGGGGGTTATCAGCCCCAGCATTTT
TRBJ1-2,TRBV18,.,.,CASSSQIQGYGYTF,TGTGCCAGCTCATCGCAAATTCAGGGGTATGGCTACACCTTC
TRBJ2-3,TRBV27,.,.,CASSSGISGTTDTQYF,TGTGCCAGCAGTAGTGGTATTAGCGGAACCACAGATACGCAGTATTTT
TRBJ2-1,TRBV5-1,TRBD1,.,CASSLWVDRGREDEQFF,TGCGCCAGCAGCTTGTGGGTGGACAGGGGGCGAGAGGATGAGCAGTTCTTC
TRBJ1-1,TRBV4-1,.,.,CASSQEWPLNTEAFF,TGCGCCAGCAGCCAAGAGTGGCCGCTGAACACTGAAGCTTTCTTT
TRBJ2-1,TRBV6-5,TRBD1,.,CASAFGTGIGEQFF,TGTGCCAGCGCGTTTGGGACAGGGATAGGTGAGCAGTTCTTC
TRBJ1-1,TRBV30,.,few,CAWSPYGGGTEAFF,TGTGCCTGGAGTCCATACGGGGGGGGGACTGAAGCTTTCTTT
TRBJ1-6,TRBV6-1,.,.,CASSEAGPGLIYNSPLHF,TGTGCCAGCAGTGAAGCGGGGCCAGGGCTTATCTATAATTCACCCCTCCACTTT
TRBJ2-2,TRBV18,.,.,CASSPRTGLGTGELFF,TGTGCCAGCTCACCACGGACGGGATTAGGCACCGGGGAGCTGTTTTTT
TRBJ2-1,TRBV7-9,TRBD2,.,CASSLLAGGPGRNEQFF,TGTGCCAGCAGCTTACTAGCGGGAGGGCCGGGGAGAAATGAGCAGTTCTTC
TRBJ2-2,TRBV2,TRBD2,.,CASSAGTSGRKSGELFF,TGTGCCAGCAGTGCCGGGACTAGCGGGAGAAAGTCCGGGGAGCTGTTTTTT
TRBJ2-7,TRBV27,.,.,CASSLSRGNEQYF,TGTGCCAGCAGTTTAAGTAGGGGAAACGAGCAGTACTTC
TRBJ1-5,TRBV30,TRBD1,once,CAWSAGQNSNQPQHF,TGTGCCTGGAGTGCGGGACAGAATAGCAATCAGCCCCAGCATTTT
TRBJ2-2,TRBV11-2,TRBD2,.,CASRSGTSGENTGELFF,TGTGCCAGCAGATCTGGGACTAGCGGGGAGAACACCGGGGAGCTGTTTTTT
TRBJ1-2,TRBV5-6,.,.,CASNSGGPYGYTF,TGTGCCAGCAACTCGGGGGGCCCCTATGGCTACACCTTC
TRBJ1-3,TRBV7-9,.,.,CASSSYPGRESSGNTIYF,TGTGCCAGCAGCTCGTATCCAGGGCGCGAAAGCTCTGGAAACACCATATATTTT
TRBJ2-5,TRBV5-3,.,once,CARSLGQQETQYF,TGTGCCAGAAGCTTGGGACAGCAAGAGACCCAGTACTTC
TRBJ2-3,TRBV6-6,.,.,CASILGTGTSTDTQYF,TGTGCCAGCATCCTAGGGACTGGCACTAGCACAGATACGCAGTATTTT
TRBJ1-2,TRBV4-2,.,once,CASSQAGAGGYTF,TGTGCCAGCAGCCAAGCAGGGGCTGGTGGCTACACCTTC
TRBJ2-7,TRBV14,.,.,CASSQSLHETRDFYEQYF,TGTGCCAGCAGCCAATCACTTCACGAGACTAGAGACTTTTACGAGCAGTACTTC
TRBJ1-5,TRBV30,.,.,CAWSVGGAHSNQPQHF,TGTGCCTGGAGTGTAGGAGGGGCACATAGCAATCAGCCCCAGCATTTT
TRBJ2-5,TRBV19,TRBD2,.,CASSIRGVAGGQPVDQYF,TGTGCCAGTAGTATAAGGGGGGTAGCGGGAGGCCAACCAGTGGACCAGTACTTC
TRBJ1-5,TRBV19,TRBD1,.,CASSRHRGLSNQPQHF,TGTGCCAGTAGTAGACACAGGGGGCTGAGCAATCAGCCCCAGCATTTT
TRBJ2-7,TRBV11-2,TRBD2,.,CASRRLADSYEQYF,TGTGCCAGCAGGAGACTAGCGGACTCCTACGAGCAGTACTTC
TRBJ2-3,TRBV5-4,TRBD2,once,CASSSGTSKTDTQYF,TGTGCCAGCAGCTCCGGGACTAGTAAAACAGATACGCAGTATTTT
TRBJ2-1,TRBV19,TRBD1,.,CASSPRQGAAYNEQFF,TGTGCCAGTAGTCCACGACAGGGGGCCGCCTACAATGAGCAGTTCTTC
TRBJ2-1,TRBV27,TRBD1,.,CASRGTGNEQFF,TGTGCCAGCAGAGGGACAGGGAATGAGCAGTTCTTC
TRBJ1-5,TRBV19,.,.,CASSITGVRIEAPQHF,TGTGCCAGTAGTATCACCGGGGTCAGGATAGAGGCGCCCCAGCATTTT
TRBJ1-3,TRBV5-1,TRBD1,.,CASSLAGGRFSGNTIYF,TGCGCCAGCAGCTTGGCAGGGGGACGTTTCTCTGGAAACACCATATATTTT
TRBJ2-1,TRBV7-3,TRBD2,.,CASSLDGTSGRNEQFF,TGTGCCAGCAGCTTAGACGGGACTAGCGGGAGGAATGAGCAGTTCTTC
TRBJ1-1,TRBV29-1,TRBD1,.,CSVVRGGVEAFF,TGCAGCGTTGTGAGAGGGGGCGTTGAAGCTTTCTTT
TRBJ1-1,TRBV5-1,.,.,CASSLKQGSMNTEAFF,TGCGCCAGCAGCTTGAAACAGGGCAGCATGAACACTGAAGCTTTCTTT
TRBJ1-1,TRBV27,.,.,CASSPSTPVRKNTEAFF,TGTGCCAGCAGTCCGTCGACTCCGGTCCGAAAGAACACTGAAGCTTTCTTT
TRBJ2-7,TRBV5-5,.,.,CASSLLDMGTYEQYF,TGTGCCAGCAGCTTGCTGGACATGGGGACCTACGAGCAGTACTTC
TRBJ1-4,TRBV19,.,.,CASGHGQAPEKLFF,TGTGCCAGTGGACATGGCCAAGCACCGGAAAAACTGTTTTTT
TRBJ1-1,TRBV27,TRBD1,.,CASSLRDRGGLAFF,TGTGCCAGCAGTTTAAGGGACAGGGGAGGGTTGGCTTTCTTT
TRBJ1-1,TRBV28,.,.,CASIPRGGFTEAFF,TGTGCCAGCATCCCTCGCGGGGGTTTCACTGAAGCTTTCTTT
TRBJ2-7,TRBV6-1,.,.,CASSGLSYEQYF,TGTGCCAGCAGTGGACTGTCCTACGAGCAGTACTTC
TRBJ1-1,TRBV27,.,few,CASSFHGENTEAFF,TGTGCCAGCAGTTTCCACGGGGAGAACACTGAAGCTTTCTTT
TRBJ1-1,TRBV5-1,.,.,CASSLGGGTEAFF,TGCGCCAGCAGCTTGGGGGGGGGCACTGAAGCTTTCTTT
TRBJ1-4,TRBV28,TRBD1,.,CASSGDRGNEKLFF,TGTGCCAGCAGTGGAGACAGGGGGAATGAAAAACTGTTTTTT
TRBJ2-7,TRBV6-5,TRBD1,.,CASRTSGQVIYEQYF,TGTGCCAGCAGAACTTCCGGACAGGTGATCTACGAGCAGTACTTC
TRBJ1-2,TRBV7-2,.,.,CASSSSIPGSSYTF,TGTGCCAGCAGCTCTAGCATCCCAGGATCGAGCTACACCTTC
TRBJ1-6,TRBV5-1,TRBD1,.,CASSFRDRDNSPLHF,TGCGCCAGCAGTTTCCGGGACAGGGATAATTCACCCCTCCACTTT
TRBJ1-1,TRBV2,.,.,CASTIDRRMNTEAFF,TGTGCCAGCACCATAGATCGCAGGATGAACACTGAAGCTTTCTTT
TRBJ1-5,TRBV15,.,.,CATSRVNQPQHF,TGTGCCACCAGCAGAGTAAATCAGCCCCAGCATTTT
TRBJ1-1,TRBV18,.,.,CASSPQGIQAEAFF,TGTGCCAGCTCACCACAGGGGATTCAAGCTGAAGCTTTCTTT
TRBJ2-1,TRBV5-4,.,.,CASSLQRASYNEQFF,TGTGCCAGCAGCTTACAGAGGGCCTCCTACAATGAGCAGTTCTTC